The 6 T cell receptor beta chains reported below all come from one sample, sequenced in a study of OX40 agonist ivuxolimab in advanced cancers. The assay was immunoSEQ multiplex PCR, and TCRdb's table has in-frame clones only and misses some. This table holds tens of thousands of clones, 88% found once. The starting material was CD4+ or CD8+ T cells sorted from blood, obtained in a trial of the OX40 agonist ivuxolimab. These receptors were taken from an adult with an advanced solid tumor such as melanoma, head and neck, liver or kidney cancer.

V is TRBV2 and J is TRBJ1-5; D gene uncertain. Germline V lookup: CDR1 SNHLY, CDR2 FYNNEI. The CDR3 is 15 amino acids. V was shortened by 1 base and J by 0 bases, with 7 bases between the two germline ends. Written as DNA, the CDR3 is TGTGCCAGCAGTGAAGGACATATTAGCAATCAGCCCCAGCATTTT. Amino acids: CASSEGHISNQPQHF.

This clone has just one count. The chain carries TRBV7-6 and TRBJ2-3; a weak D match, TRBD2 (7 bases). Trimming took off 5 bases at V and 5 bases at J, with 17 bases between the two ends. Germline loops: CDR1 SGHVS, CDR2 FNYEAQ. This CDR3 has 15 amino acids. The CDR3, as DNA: TGTGCCAGCAGCCCCTTGGGGGGGGGCCGAGATACGCAGTATTTT. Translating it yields CASSPLGGGRDTQYF.

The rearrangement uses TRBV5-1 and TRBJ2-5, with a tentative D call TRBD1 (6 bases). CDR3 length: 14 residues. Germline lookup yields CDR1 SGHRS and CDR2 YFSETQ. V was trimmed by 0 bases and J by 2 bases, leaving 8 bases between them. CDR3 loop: CASSLAGQQETQYF. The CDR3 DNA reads TGCGCCAGCAGCTTGGCCGGACAGCAAGAGACCCAGTACTTC.

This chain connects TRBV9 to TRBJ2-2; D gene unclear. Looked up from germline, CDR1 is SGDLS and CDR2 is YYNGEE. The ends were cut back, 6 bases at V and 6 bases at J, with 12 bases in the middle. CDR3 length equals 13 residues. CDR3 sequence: CASNQDGAGELFF. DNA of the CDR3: TGTGCCAGCAACCAAGATGGGGCCGGGGAGCTGTTTTTT.

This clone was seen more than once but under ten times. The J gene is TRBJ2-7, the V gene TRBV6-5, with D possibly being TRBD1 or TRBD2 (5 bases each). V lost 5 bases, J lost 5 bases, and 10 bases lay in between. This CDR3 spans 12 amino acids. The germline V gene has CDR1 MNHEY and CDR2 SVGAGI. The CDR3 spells CASSTGLNEQYF. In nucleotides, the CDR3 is TGTGCCAGCAGTACGGGGCTGAACGAGCAGTACTTC.

The CDR3 nucleotides are TGCAGCGCGACCCCCGGGACTTCCATGTGGGGTGGCTACACCTTC. It is translated as CSATPGTSMWGGYTF. The J gene is TRBJ1-2, the V gene TRBV29-1; TRBD1 is a possible D gene (5 bases). The germline gives CDR1 SQVTM, CDR2 ANQGSEA. V lost 7 bases to trimming and J lost 7 bases, with 25 bases between them. The CDR3 contains 15 residues.